Listed here are 7 T cell receptor beta chains from one sample, sequenced in a study of blood T cells in healthy people across ages. Using a J-beta primer mix together with a sample-barcoded 5' primer, a second PCR was run for about 7 to 12 cycles. From the 5' RACE reads, TCRdb called clonotypes with MiXCR, one entry per CDR3 protein. The sample has about 580,000 distinct CDR3 sequences; 40% to 55% are singletons. The sequenced sample was blood. Every receptor here comes from a man older than 75 in good health.

The chain recombines TRBV4-1 with TRBJ2-2; tentatively, D is TRBD2 (5 bases). Germline V CDR1 and CDR2: MGHRA, YSYEKL. With 1 base removed from V and 6 bases from J, the gap between germline ends came to 9 bases. CDR3 length: 14 residues. The CDR3 reads CASSQGTEPGELFF. The CDR3 DNA reads as TGCGCCAGCAGCCAAGGGACTGAACCCGGGGAGCTGTTTTTT.

The rearrangement links TRBV5-1 to TRBJ1-1, with D perhaps matching TRBD1 (5 bases). This CDR3 is 14 amino acids long. Looked up from germline, CDR1 is SGHRS and CDR2 is YFSETQ. V was cut by 4 bases and J by 1 base, with 11 bases left in between. CDR3: CASSARDGNTEAFF. The CDR3 nucleotides read TGCGCCAGCAGCGCCCGGGACGGGAACACTGAAGCTTTCTTT. Full variable domain (outside the CDR3, taken from reference TRBV5-1 and TRBJ1-1): KAGVTQTPRYLIKTRGQQVTLSCSPISGHRSVSWYQQTPGQGLQFLFEYFSETQRNKGNFPGRFSGRQFSNSRSEMNVSTLELGDSALYLCASSARDGNTEAFFGQGTRLTVV.

V usage is TRBV12-3 or TRBV12-4 and J usage is TRBJ2-1; possible D gene TRBD2, 6 bases. This CDR3 comprises 13 residues. With 5 bases removed from V and 8 bases from J, the gap between germline ends came to 13 bases. CDR3 residues: CASSVGLPYEQFF. Written as DNA, the CDR3 is TGTGCCAGCAGTGTAGGACTACCTTATGAGCAGTTCTTC.

This clonotype was picked up a small number of times. The chain employs TRBV7-2 and TRBJ2-3; 7 nucleotides agree with TRBD2. V trimming: 1 base; J trimming: 4 bases; junction bases outside the gene matches: 8. CDR1 is SGHTA and CDR2 is FQGNSA in the germline V gene. CDR3 size: 16 residues. The CDR3 region has the DNA TGTGCCAGCAGCTTAGTGGCGGGAGTTGTCGCAGATACGCAGTATTTT. Amino acids: CASSLVAGVVADTQYF.

CDR3: CASSPKDRGTDTQYF. Here the CDR3 DNA reads TGTGCCAGCAGTCCGAAGGACAGGGGGACAGATACGCAGTATTTT. The chain carries TRBV27 and TRBJ2-3; 10 bases map to TRBD1. Germline-derived CDR1 and CDR2 are MNHEY and SMNVEV (reference sequence). This CDR3 is built from 15 residues. V lost 5 bases, J lost 3 bases, and 5 bases stayed unmatched.

This clonotype appeared a few times. The chain is built from TRBV7-2 and TRBJ1-2; the D is unclear. The germline gives CDR1 SGHTA, CDR2 FQGNSA. V lost 3 bases and J 10 bases, leaving 15 bases between the germline ends. The CDR3 covers 13 residues. The DNA for the CDR3 is TGTGCCAGCAGCTTCTCCCAGGCCCCGACCTACACCTTC. This codes for CASSFSQAPTYTF.

The CDR3 nucleotides are TGTGCCAGCTCACCAGGGCAGGGTAGGGACATTCAGTACTTC. Translated, it gives CASSPGQGRDIQYF. The chain carries TRBV18 and TRBJ2-4; D is possibly TRBD1 (5 bases). The V gene's germline CDR1 is KGHSH and CDR2 LQKENI. Trimming took 2 bases from V and 8 from J, leaving 13 bases between them. CDR3 size: 14 residues.